A selection of T cell receptor beta chains follows, all from one sample in a study of T cell repertoires in cytomegalovirus infection. TCRdb independently ran MiXCR on the reads; one entry per CDR3 protein. The sample has roughly 310,000 distinct CDR3 sequences; just under 30% are singletons. What these receptors recognize is not known. Specimen: cultured PBMCs, collected from culture after CMV antigen stimulation. The receptors were gathered from a human donor in good health (CMV status not recorded). Some clones in this sample may be carry-over from other donors' samples. Both conserved end residues are part of each CDR3. Fields, in order: clone size, D gene, J gene, V gene, CDR3 DNA, CDR3 protein. D genes are given only for firm matches. Size is stated for part of the rows, as once, few or many counts, or as a class when the clone is expanded.

size: few; D: TRBD2; J: TRBJ2-1; V: TRBV7-6; DNA: TGTGCCAGCAGCCGGACTAGCGGATGGGATGAGCAGTTCTTC; CDR3: CASSRTSGWDEQFF
size: many; D: TRBD2; J: TRBJ2-1; V: TRBV2; DNA: TGTGCCAGCAATTCGGGACTAGCTTCGAATGAGCAGTTCTTC; CDR3: CASNSGLASNEQFF
size: few; D: -; J: TRBJ2-3; V: TRBV5-3; DNA: TGTGCCAGCAGTCCGGCGCCGGGGGAAGACACAGATACGCAGTATTTT; CDR3: CASSPAPGEDTDTQYF
size: -; D: -; J: TRBJ2-5; V: TRBV28; DNA: TGTGCCAGCAGACCCGCGGGACTAAAGGGGGGGCAAGAGACCCAGTACTTC; CDR3: CASRPAGLKGGQETQYF
size: -; D: -; J: TRBJ2-5; V: TRBV28; DNA: TGTGCCAGCAGCTCACTTATAGCGGAACAAGAGACCCAGTACTTC; CDR3: CASSSLIAEQETQYF
size: few; D: -; J: TRBJ2-1; V: TRBV7-2; DNA: TGTGCCAGCAGCTTAGTTGGGACGGCGGACAATGAGCAGTTCTTC; CDR3: CASSLVGTADNEQFF
size: few; D: TRBD2; J: TRBJ2-7; V: TRBV7-2; DNA: TGTGCCAGCAGCTTAAGGGCTAGCGGGGCCGGCGAGCAGTACTTC; CDR3: CASSLRASGAGEQYF
size: -; D: -; J: TRBJ2-3; V: TRBV19; DNA: TGTGCCAGTAGTACCCCCATAACGCTAACGGGAGAAGTGGCAGATACGCAGTATTTT; CDR3: CASSTPITLTGEVADTQYF
size: -; D: TRBD2; J: TRBJ2-7; V: TRBV6-6; DNA: TGTGCCAGCAGTTCGACTAGCGGGAACCCCTACGAGCAGTACTTC; CDR3: CASSSTSGNPYEQYF
size: -; D: -; J: TRBJ1-2; V: TRBV11-2; DNA: TGTGCCAGCAGCTTAGATATTAGGTCTTCCGCCAACTATGGCTACACCTTC; CDR3: CASSLDIRSSANYGYTF
size: few; D: -; J: TRBJ2-5; V: TRBV5-1; DNA: TGCGCCAGCAGCCTTAGAAAGGGCACACTCCAAGAGACCCAGTACTTC; CDR3: CASSLRKGTLQETQYF
size: -; D: TRBD1; J: TRBJ1-4; V: TRBV5-1; DNA: TGCGCCAGCAGCTCGACAGGGACGCAGGCAACTAATGAAAAACTGTTTTTT; CDR3: CASSSTGTQATNEKLFF
size: few; D: TRBD2; J: TRBJ2-3; V: TRBV5-6; DNA: TGTGCCAGCAGCAACAGACTAGCGGGCAGCACAGATACGCAGTATTTT; CDR3: CASSNRLAGSTDTQYF
size: -; D: TRBD2; J: TRBJ2-1; V: TRBV18; DNA: TGTGCCAGCTCACCAACCGCGGCCGGGACTAGCGGGAATGAGCAGTTCTTC; CDR3: CASSPTAAGTSGNEQFF
size: -; D: TRBD1; J: TRBJ1-2; V: TRBV10-3; DNA: TGTGCCATCAGGATGGACAGGGGGAACTATGGCTACACCTTC; CDR3: CAIRMDRGNYGYTF
size: -; D: -; J: TRBJ1-1; V: TRBV25-1; DNA: TGTGCCAGCAGTGAATTTAACAGCAGGAACACTGAAGCTTTCTTT; CDR3: CASSEFNSRNTEAFF
size: many; D: TRBD1; J: TRBJ1-4; V: TRBV7-2; DNA: TGTGCCAGCAGCACCTCAGGGGGCCTTAATGAAAAACTGTTTTTT; CDR3: CASSTSGGLNEKLFF
size: few; D: -; J: TRBJ2-2; V: TRBV6-1; DNA: TGTGCCAGCAGTGAAGCGGTAAAGAAGGAGGCCGGGGAGCTGTTTTTT; CDR3: CASSEAVKKEAGELFF
size: -; D: -; J: TRBJ1-5; V: TRBV19; DNA: TGTGCCAGTAGTTCAGGGTCTGACAATCAGCCCCAGCATTTT; CDR3: CASSSGSDNQPQHF
size: -; D: -; J: TRBJ1-2; V: TRBV20-1; DNA: TGCAGGGGAGGGCAGACTTATGGCTACACCTTC; CDR3: CRGGQTYGYTF
size: many; D: -; J: TRBJ1-5; V: TRBV12-3/TRBV12-4; DNA: TGTGCCAGCAGTCCCTACACCCCCGTTGATGGAAACAATCAGCCCCAGCATTTT; CDR3: CASSPYTPVDGNNQPQHF
size: few; D: TRBD1; J: TRBJ2-6; V: TRBV24-1; DNA: TGTGCCACCAGTGACACCGGGACAGGGGGCGCTGGGGCCAACGTCCTGACTTTC; CDR3: CATSDTGTGGAGANVLTF
size: -; D: TRBD2; J: TRBJ2-7; V: TRBV7-2; DNA: TGTGCCAGCAGGCCGAGTAGCGGGACGGGCGAGCAGTACTTC; CDR3: CASRPSSGTGEQYF
size: -; D: -; J: TRBJ2-1; V: TRBV9; DNA: TGTGCCAGCAGCCCGAAGTGGCCGGATGAGCAGTTCTTC; CDR3: CASSPKWPDEQFF
size: -; D: TRBD1; J: TRBJ2-7; V: TRBV29-1; DNA: TGCAGCGTTGAACGGGACAGCTACGAGCAGTACTTC; CDR3: CSVERDSYEQYF
size: few; D: -; J: TRBJ2-5; V: TRBV5-1; DNA: TGCGCCAGCAGCTCCCAGATGGAGACCCAGTACTTC; CDR3: CASSSQMETQYF
size: few; D: TRBD1; J: TRBJ1-1; V: TRBV12-3/TRBV12-4; DNA: TGTGCCAGCACCAGGACAGGGGGCGCGAACACTGAAGCTTTCTTT; CDR3: CASTRTGGANTEAFF
size: -; D: TRBD1; J: TRBJ1-1; V: TRBV5-1; DNA: TGCGCCAGCGGCTGGGGACAGGGAGGTGACACTGAAGCTTTCTTT; CDR3: CASGWGQGGDTEAFF
size: -; D: -; J: TRBJ2-7; V: TRBV19; DNA: TGTGCCAGTAGCCTGGCGCTTAACTACGAGCAGTACTTC; CDR3: CASSLALNYEQYF
size: few; D: TRBD1; J: TRBJ1-3; V: TRBV6-5; DNA: TGTGCCAGCAGTCTAGGGACAGGGCGGGGAAACACCATATATTTT; CDR3: CASSLGTGRGNTIYF
size: -; D: TRBD2; J: TRBJ2-2; V: TRBV19; DNA: TGTGCCAGTAGGACTAGCGGGAGAGGGACCGGGGAGCTGTTTTTT; CDR3: CASRTSGRGTGELFF
size: -; D: TRBD1; J: TRBJ1-4; V: TRBV5-4; DNA: TGTGCCACCCGACAGGGGACTGCAACTAATGAAAAACTGTTTTTT; CDR3: CATRQGTATNEKLFF
size: -; D: -; J: TRBJ1-1; V: TRBV6-2/TRBV6-3; DNA: TGTGCCAGCAGTTTGAACCGGGGGGGAAATACTGAAGCTTTCTTT; CDR3: CASSLNRGGNTEAFF
size: -; D: -; J: TRBJ2-5; V: TRBV27; DNA: TGTGCCAGCAGAAAGGAGGGGGCACGGGAGACCCAGTACTTC; CDR3: CASRKEGARETQYF
size: -; D: -; J: TRBJ2-1; V: TRBV10-3; DNA: TGTGCCATCAGCGGGGCTTCCTCCTACAATGAGCAGTTCTTC; CDR3: CAISGASSYNEQFF
size: -; D: TRBD1; J: TRBJ2-7; V: TRBV10-3; DNA: TGTGCCATCAGTGAACCCGGGACAGGGACTTACGAGCAGTACTTC; CDR3: CAISEPGTGTYEQYF
size: -; D: -; J: TRBJ2-2; V: TRBV11-2; DNA: TGTGCCAGCAGCTTAGAACGGGGGATCACCGGGGAGCTGTTTTTT; CDR3: CASSLERGITGELFF
size: many; D: -; J: TRBJ2-1; V: TRBV7-3; DNA: TGTGCCAGCAGCCCATCTTGGGGCTACAATGAGCAGTTCTTC; CDR3: CASSPSWGYNEQFF
size: -; D: -; J: TRBJ1-5; V: TRBV19; DNA: TGTGCCAGTAGTATAGATCTGGACCAGCCCCAGCATTTT; CDR3: CASSIDLDQPQHF
size: -; D: -; J: TRBJ2-3; V: TRBV11-1; DNA: TGTGCCAGCAGTTCTCTTCGTAGCGCAGATACGCAGTATTTT; CDR3: CASSSLRSADTQYF
size: many; D: -; J: TRBJ2-1; V: TRBV6-1; DNA: TGTGCCAGCAGTGAAAGACCCCTCGGCGGAGAGCAGTTCTTC; CDR3: CASSERPLGGEQFF
size: -; D: -; J: TRBJ1-5; V: TRBV9; DNA: TGTGCCAGCAGCGTAACCGGGGGCCCCAATCAGCCCCAGCATTTT; CDR3: CASSVTGGPNQPQHF
size: -; D: -; J: TRBJ1-4; V: TRBV12-3/TRBV12-4; DNA: TGTGCCAGCAGTCAGCCGGGACCCACTAATGAAAAACTGTTTTTT; CDR3: CASSQPGPTNEKLFF
size: few; D: TRBD1; J: TRBJ2-7; V: TRBV7-9; DNA: TGTGCCAGCAGCTTAACAACTGTGGGGCATAGACAGGGCGGAAAGTACGAGCAGTACTTC; CDR3: CASSLTTVGHRQGGKYEQYF
size: few; D: TRBD2; J: TRBJ2-7; V: TRBV20-1; DNA: TGCAGTGCTAGCTCCACAGTGGGAGCGGGGGGGCTCGGCGAGCAGTACTTC; CDR3: CSASSTVGAGGLGEQYF
size: few; D: -; J: TRBJ2-1; V: TRBV5-4; DNA: TGTGCCAGCAGCTTGGATGGGGTAAGGTACAATGAGCAGTTCTTC; CDR3: CASSLDGVRYNEQFF
size: few; D: -; J: TRBJ1-1; V: TRBV15; DNA: TGTGCCACCAGCAGAGATCGGGGGAGGTTAACTGAAGCTTTCTTT; CDR3: CATSRDRGRLTEAFF
size: -; D: -; J: TRBJ2-2; V: TRBV28; DNA: TGTGCCAGCACCTCCGAATGGGCCAGAGCCGGGGAGCTGTTTTTT; CDR3: CASTSEWARAGELFF
size: -; D: TRBD2; J: TRBJ2-3; V: TRBV28; DNA: TGTGCCAGCAACCAAATCTTGGGGGGGAGTGTTGGCACAGATACGCAGTATTTT; CDR3: CASNQILGGSVGTDTQYF
size: -; D: TRBD2; J: TRBJ2-5; V: TRBV12-3/TRBV12-4; DNA: TGTGCCAGCAGTTTATCCAGCGGGGGGCAGACCCAGTACTTC; CDR3: CASSLSSGGQTQYF
size: few; D: -; J: TRBJ2-2; V: TRBV6-4; DNA: TGTGCCAGCAGACTGGACAGTGGCACCGGGGAGCTGTTTTTT; CDR3: CASRLDSGTGELFF